The source of this TCR beta chain is a study of shared clonotypes between healthy human individuals. Looked up from germline, CDR1 is SEHNR and CDR2 is FQNEAQ (reference sequence). The CDR3 is 14 amino acids. The V end was cut by 4 bases, the J end by 0 bases, with 10 bases between. General study points: The generation probabilities recorded for non-shared clonotypes fell below those of clonotypes shared by all four donors.

This clone has just a few counts. Its antigen is currently unknown. The table came from immunoSEQ multiplex PCR; TCRdb's copy has only in-frame clones and leaves some out. The sample consists of about 2.5 million clones, 85% to 95% of them appearing once. The receptor was isolated from a man aged 18 to 30 in good health. Some clones in this sample may be carry-over from other donors' samples. Material for sequencing was naive CD4+ T cells from PBMCs. Subset in this sample: CD45RA+ positively selected. The V gene is TRBV7-9, the J gene TRBJ2-7, with D perhaps TRBD2 (5 bases). The CDR3 DNA follows: TGTGCCAGCAGCTCGGTCGAGGGCTCCTACGAGCAGTACTTC. Its protein product is CASSSVEGSYEQYF.